A selection of T cell receptor beta chains follows, all from one sample in a study of CD8 T cells in Susac syndrome. Each CDR3 protein gets one entry after TCRdb re-called the immunoSEQ multiplex PCR reads with MiXCR. This sample has roughly 140,000 distinct CDR3 sequences; 94% occur once, and the top ten carry 0.27%. The sample comprised CD8+ T cells from PBMCs. These receptors were taken from a human donor in good health. CDR3s include the opening cysteine and the closing phenylalanine or tryptophan. The order of the fields is V gene, J gene, CDR3 length, clone size, D gene, CDR3 protein, CDR3 DNA. A D gene is named only where the DNA matches it firmly. The size of a clone is reported for some rows only, either as once, few or many, or as a class for expanded clones.

>TRBV29-1|TRBJ2-7|12|once|NA
CSAKDGPYEQYF
TGCAGCGCTAAAGACGGGCCCTACGAGCAGTACTTC
>TRBV30|TRBJ1-1|12|NA|NA
CAWSYQGTEAFF
TGTGCCTGGAGTTACCAGGGGACTGAAGCTTTCTTT
>TRBV6-2/TRBV6-3|TRBJ1-5|13|once|NA
CASSLSWNQPQHF
TGTGCCAGCAGTCTATCTTGGAATCAGCCCCAGCATTTT
>TRBV27|TRBJ2-1|13|NA|NA
CASSLTVNNEQFF
TGTGCCAGCAGTTTGACTGTTAACAATGAGCAGTTCTTC
>TRBV5-1|TRBJ1-2|14|NA|NA
CASSIPQGGTGYTF
TGCGCCAGCAGCATCCCACAGGGTGGTACTGGCTACACCTTC
>TRBV15|TRBJ2-1|14|NA|TRBD2
CATSRLAGVDEQFF
TGTGCCACCAGCAGGCTAGCGGGAGTGGATGAGCAGTTCTTC
>TRBV11-2|TRBJ2-1|15|NA|NA
CASSLGRRPVNEQFF
TGTGCCAGCAGCCTGGGGCGGAGACCGGTCAATGAGCAGTTCTTC
>TRBV12-3/TRBV12-4|TRBJ2-1|17|NA|TRBD1
CASTPSPGQGPYNEQFF
TGTGCCAGTACACCTAGCCCGGGACAGGGCCCCTACAATGAGCAGTTCTTC
>TRBV11-2|TRBJ2-3|14|NA|NA
CASSLGWDTDTQYF
TGTGCCAGCAGCTTAGGATGGGACACAGATACGCAGTATTTT
>TRBV9|TRBJ2-7|15|NA|TRBD1
CASSGQGGDPYEQYF
TGTGCCAGCAGCGGACAGGGGGGAGACCCCTACGAGCAGTACTTC
>TRBV7-6|TRBJ2-1|14|NA|NA
CASSTRGSYNEQFF
TGTGCCAGCAGCACCAGAGGCTCCTACAATGAGCAGTTCTTC
>TRBV20-1|TRBJ2-5|17|NA|NA
CSARQIGSVKVIETQYF
TGCAGCGCAAGGCAAATCGGCTCGGTTAAGGTTATAGAGACCCAGTACTTC
>TRBV25-1|TRBJ2-7|15|NA|NA
CASSALGAYSYEQYF
TGTGCCAGCAGTGCCCTAGGCGCGTACTCCTACGAGCAGTACTTC
>TRBV12-3/TRBV12-4|TRBJ2-5|16|once|TRBD2
CASSSQGRGSQETQYF
TGTGCCAGCAGTTCCCAAGGGCGGGGGTCTCAAGAGACCCAGTACTTC
>TRBV29-1|TRBJ2-2|12|NA|NA
CSVGSYTGELFF
TGCAGCGTTGGGTCGTACACCGGGGAGCTGTTTTTT